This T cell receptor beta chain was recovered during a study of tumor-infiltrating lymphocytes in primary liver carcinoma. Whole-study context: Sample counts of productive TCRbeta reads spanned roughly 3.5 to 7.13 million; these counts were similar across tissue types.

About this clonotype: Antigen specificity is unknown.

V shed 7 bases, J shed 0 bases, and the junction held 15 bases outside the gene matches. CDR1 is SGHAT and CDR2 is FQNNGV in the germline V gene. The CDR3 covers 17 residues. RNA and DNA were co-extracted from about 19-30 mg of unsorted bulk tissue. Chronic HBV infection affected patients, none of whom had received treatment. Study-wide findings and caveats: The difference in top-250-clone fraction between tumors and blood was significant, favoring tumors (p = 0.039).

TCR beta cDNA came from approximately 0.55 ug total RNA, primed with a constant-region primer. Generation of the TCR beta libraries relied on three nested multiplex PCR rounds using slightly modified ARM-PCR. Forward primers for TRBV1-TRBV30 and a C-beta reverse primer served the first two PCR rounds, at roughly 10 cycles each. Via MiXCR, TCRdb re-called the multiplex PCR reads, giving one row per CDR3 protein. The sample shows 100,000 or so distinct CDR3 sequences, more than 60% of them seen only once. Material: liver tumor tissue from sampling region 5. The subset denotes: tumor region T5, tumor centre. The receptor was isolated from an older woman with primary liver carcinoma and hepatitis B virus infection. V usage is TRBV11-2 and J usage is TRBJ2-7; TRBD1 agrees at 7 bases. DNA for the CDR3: TGTGCCAGCACCCCAATCTATACAGGGGCTAGCTCCTACGAGCAGTACTTC. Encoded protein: CASTPIYTGASSYEQYF.